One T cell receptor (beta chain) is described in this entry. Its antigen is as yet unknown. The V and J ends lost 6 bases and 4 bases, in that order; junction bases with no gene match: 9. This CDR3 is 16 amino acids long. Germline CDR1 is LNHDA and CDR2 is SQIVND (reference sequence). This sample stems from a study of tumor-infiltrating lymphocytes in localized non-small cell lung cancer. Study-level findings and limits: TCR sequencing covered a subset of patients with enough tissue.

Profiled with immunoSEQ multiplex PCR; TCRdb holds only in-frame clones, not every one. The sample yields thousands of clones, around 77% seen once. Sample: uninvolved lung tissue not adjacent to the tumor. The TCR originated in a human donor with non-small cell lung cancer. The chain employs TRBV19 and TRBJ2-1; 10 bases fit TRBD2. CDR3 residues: CASRLLGTSDYNEQFF. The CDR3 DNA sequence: TGTGCCAGTAGGCTTTTGGGGACTAGCGATTACAATGAGCAGTTCTTC.